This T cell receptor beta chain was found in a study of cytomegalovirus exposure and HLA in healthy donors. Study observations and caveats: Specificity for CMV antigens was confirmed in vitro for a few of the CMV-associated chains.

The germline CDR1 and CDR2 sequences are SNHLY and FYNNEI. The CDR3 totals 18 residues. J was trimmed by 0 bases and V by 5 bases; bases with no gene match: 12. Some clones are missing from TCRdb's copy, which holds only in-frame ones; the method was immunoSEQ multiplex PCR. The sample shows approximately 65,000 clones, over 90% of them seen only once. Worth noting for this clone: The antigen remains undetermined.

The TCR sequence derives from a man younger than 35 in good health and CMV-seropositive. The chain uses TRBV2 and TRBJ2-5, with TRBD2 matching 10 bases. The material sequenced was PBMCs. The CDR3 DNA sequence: TGTGCCAGCAGTCTTATGGCTAGCGGGAGCGCATACCAAGAGACCCAGTACTTC. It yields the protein CASSLMASGSAYQETQYF.